The sequence of this T cell receptor beta chain was determined in a study of T cell repertoires in cytomegalovirus infection. This clonotype was counted many times. Its antigen is undetermined. Per germline, CDR1 MDHEN and CDR2 SYDVKM. V shed 2 bases and J shed 10 bases, with 15 bases lying between them. There are 15 residues in the CDR3. TCRdb reanalysed the reads using MiXCR and keeps one entry per CDR3 protein. Among about 140,000 distinct CDR3 sequences listed, about 6.3% were seen once. Study-level results: Frequencies of public TCR beta families were cumulated, and this identified carriers of CMV plus the relevant HLA.

This receptor was identified in a human donor in good health (CMV status not recorded). Some clones in this sample may be carry-over from other donors' samples. This sequence joins TRBV28 and TRBJ1-6, with D possibly matching TRBD1 (6 bases). Sequencing was done on a sample of PBMCs. The CDR3 region has the DNA TGTGCCAGCAGTTTAAGCCGGGGGCTGGGATCACCCCTCCACTTT. Its translation: CASSLSRGLGSPLHF.